The 10 T cell receptor beta chains reported below all come from one sample, sequenced in a study of T cells after yellow fever vaccination. TCRdb recomputed calls from the 5' RACE reads with MiXCR, one row per CDR3 protein. The repertoire includes around 340,000 distinct CDR3 sequences, 12% of them detected once, and 2.5% to 4% sits in the top ten. The sample consisted of CD4+ T cells sorted from PBMCs, taken 15 days after the yellow fever booster vaccination. These receptors were obtained from a man aged 18 to 35 who received the YFV17D yellow fever vaccine.

Only a few counts were recorded for this clonotype. This chain connects TRBV18 to TRBJ1-1, with a possible D match to TRBD1 (5 bases). In germline, CDR1 is KGHSH, CDR2 LQKENI. Trimming pared 8 bases from V and 1 base from J, leaving 11 bases between. This CDR3 contains 13 residues. The CDR3 spells CASLQGGNTEAFF. The CDR3, as DNA: TGTGCCAGCCTCCAGGGCGGGAACACTGAAGCTTTCTTT.

This clonotype was observed a few times. The rearrangement links TRBV23-1 to TRBJ1-4; maybe TRBD1 (5 bases). TRBV23-1 is reported as an ORF; its role is uncertain. CDR3 length equals 16 residues. V was pared by 5 bases and J by 6 bases, with 19 bases between. The DNA for the CDR3 is TGCGCCAGCAGTTGCCCCGGGACGAAAGAGGATGAAAAACTGTTTTTT. Translated, it gives CASSCPGTKEDEKLFF.

The chain links TRBV20-1 to TRBJ1-6; D may be TRBD1 (6 bases). Germline CDR1 DFQATT, CDR2 SNEGSKA (reference sequence). CDR3 length equals 17 residues. Between the trimmed V and J ends, which lost 3 bases and 1 base, there was a span of 16 bases. CDR3 DNA sequence: TGCAGTGCTAGGGCCGGACAGTATCGGTCCTATAATTCACCCCTCCACTTT. This sequence encodes CSARAGQYRSYNSPLHF.

This sequence joins TRBV7-2 and TRBJ2-7; D unclear. Trimming shortened V by 1 base and J by 2 bases, and 6 bases separated the two germline ends. Germline lookup yields CDR1 SGHTA and CDR2 FQGNSA. This CDR3 contains 13 residues. For the CDR3, the DNA is TGTGCCAGCAGCTTAGTGGGCACCTACGAGCAGTACTTC. This gives the protein CASSLVGTYEQYF. Filled out from reference TRBV7-2 and TRBJ2-7, the complete variable domain reads GAGVSQSPSNKVTEKGKDVELRCDPISGHTALYWYRQSLGQGLEFLIYFQGNSAPDKSGLPSDRFSAERTGGSVSTLTIQRTQQEDSAVYLCASSLVGTYEQYFGPGTRLTVT.

V and J are TRBV5-1 and TRBJ2-3, with TRBD1 matching over 9 bases. With 3 bases clipped from V and 2 bases from J, the junction kept 4 bases outside the gene matches. Germline values: CDR1 SGHRS, CDR2 YFSETQ. The length of the CDR3 is 15 residues. In DNA form, the CDR3 reads TGCGCCAGCAGCTACCGGGACAGGGTCACAGATACGCAGTATTTT. This codes for CASSYRDRVTDTQYF.

This clonotype was observed a handful of times. The chain has TRBV6-6 and TRBJ2-7; the D gene could be TRBD1 or TRBD2 (5 bases each). CDR1 is MNHNY, CDR2 SVGAGI, per germline (reference sequence). With 2 bases removed from V and 0 bases from J, the gap between germline ends came to 17 bases. The CDR3 runs to 17 residues. The CDR3 spells CASSYPQGRESSYEQYF. The CDR3 nucleotides read TGTGCCAGCAGTTACCCTCAGGGCAGGGAGAGCTCCTACGAGCAGTACTTC.

This clonotype was detected a few times. The rearrangement joins TRBV12-3 or TRBV12-4 to TRBJ1-1; TRBD1 is a possible D gene (6 bases). CDR3 length: 15 residues. The V gene lost 5 bases and the J gene lost 2 bases, with 15 bases spanning the gap. The DNA for the CDR3 is TGTGCCAGCAGTCCCACAGGGAGTGGCAACACTGAAGCTTTCTTT. Translating gives CASSPTGSGNTEAFF.

This clonotype was picked up a small number of times. This chain connects TRBV6-1 to TRBJ2-1; 9 bases agree with TRBD1. V shed 2 bases, J shed 9 bases, and the junction held 11 bases outside the gene matches. This CDR3 has 16 amino acids. The germline V gene has CDR1 MNHNS and CDR2 SASEGT. Here the CDR3 DNA reads TGTGCCAGCAGTGAAATGGACAGGGGATTTTTAGCTGAGCAGTTCTTC. Protein sequence: CASSEMDRGFLAEQFF.

This chain connects TRBV18 to TRBJ2-3, with D unclear. Germline CDR1 reads KGHSH; CDR2 reads LQKENI. The V end lost 2 bases, the J end lost 6 bases, and 6 bases lay between the germline ends. The CDR3 extends over 12 amino acids. The CDR3 DNA reads as TGTGCCAGCTCACCATCGGCTGATACGCAGTATTTT. This sequence encodes CASSPSADTQYF.

This clonotype was detected only a few times. V usage is TRBV7-2 and J usage is TRBJ2-1; D is possibly TRBD2 (5 bases). Trimming left V 8 bases short and J 4 bases short, with 15 bases between. This CDR3 spans 14 amino acids. The V gene's germline CDR1 is SGHTA and CDR2 FQGNSA. The CDR3 loop is CASRAQPGYNEQFF. In nucleotides, the CDR3 is TGTGCCAGCCGAGCCCAGCCGGGGTACAATGAGCAGTTCTTC.